These T cell receptor beta chains were read from a single sample in a study of blood T cell repertoires in COVID-19. Sequenced by immunoSEQ multiplex PCR; TCRdb stores in-frame clones only, minus some. The table lists approximately 240,000 clones, roughly nine tenths of them singletons. The sequenced material came from peripheral blood. The receptors stem from a woman aged 18-29 years who had recovered from COVID-19. CDR3s include the opening cysteine and the closing phenylalanine or tryptophan.

j_call v_call cdr3_aa
TRBJ1-5 TRBV19 CASSILGQGGNQPQHF
TRBJ2-1 TRBV10-3 CAISAGGYNEQFF
TRBJ2-5 TRBV19 CASSFTRNQAETQYF
TRBJ1-1 TRBV2 CASSEHLNTEAFF
TRBJ2-7 TRBV4-3 CASSQDGLAGSEQYF
TRBJ2-1 TRBV5-6 CASSLRVGGKYNEQFF
TRBJ1-2 TRBV4-2 CASSQSDRDYGYTF
TRBJ2-5 TRBV15 CATSRSTTGGQETQYF
TRBJ1-2 TRBV11-1 CASGFRNYGYTF
TRBJ1-2 TRBV5-6 CASSFYSPDRWYGYTF
TRBJ2-1 TRBV2 CASTLSGQGEQFF
TRBJ1-5 TRBV7-2 CASSLDAGRHQPQHF
TRBJ2-7 TRBV7-2 CASSLGLGSAYEQYF
TRBJ1-1 TRBV6-2/TRBV6-3 CASSLRGGVGVTEAFF
TRBJ1-2 TRBV5-6 CASSSRDNPGYAVYTF
TRBJ2-2 TRBV30 CAWRKGGLADYTGELFF
TRBJ2-7 TRBV24-1 CATSERAGSSYEQYF
TRBJ2-1 TRBV6-2/TRBV6-3 CASSYGGRAQFF
TRBJ1-2 TRBV6-5 CASRSSGSDYGYTF
TRBJ1-5 TRBV24-1 CATSDPRQNNQPQHF
TRBJ2-1 TRBV5-7 CASSLASGYYNEQFF
TRBJ2-3 TRBV7-3 CASSRFSSTDTQYF
TRBJ2-3 TRBV10-3 CAIAEPLAGGTQYF
TRBJ2-5 TRBV29-1 CSAQTSGQETQYF
TRBJ1-6 TRBV4-2 CASSQESGRGASPLHF
TRBJ2-7 TRBV6-2/TRBV6-3 CASSYTSGSYEQYF
TRBJ1-1 TRBV29-1 CSAPRKRDRGITEAFF
TRBJ2-1 TRBV11-3 CASSSPFGGRGNEQFF
TRBJ2-7 TRBV4-1 CASSLMPATASYEQYF
TRBJ2-5 TRBV4-2 CASSQGTRPQETQYF
TRBJ1-5 TRBV28 CATNRGHGNQPQHF
TRBJ2-1 TRBV18 CASSPAGSSYNEQFF
TRBJ1-2 TRBV11-2 CASRLERGDFYGYTF
TRBJ1-2 TRBV18 CASSPDGAYGYTF
TRBJ2-7 TRBV4-1 CASSELAGAGYEQYF
TRBJ1-1 TRBV18 CASSLYIEAATEAFF
TRBJ2-7 TRBV27 CASSFGASGTYEQYF
TRBJ2-3 TRBV2 CASSEGVTSGITDTQYF
TRBJ1-4 TRBV18 CASSPPYDGGEKLFF
TRBJ1-2 TRBV18 CASSPPGRGGYTF
TRBJ1-1 TRBV2 CASTGDRFNTEAFF
TRBJ2-7 TRBV27 CASSVTDRGAYEQYF
TRBJ1-3 TRBV7-6 CASSLWTASSGNTIYF
TRBJ2-2 TRBV13 CASSLFMTSANTGELFF